The 26 T cell receptor beta chains in this list originate from one sample, sequenced in a study of shared clonotypes between healthy human individuals. The repertoire was sequenced with immunoSEQ multiplex PCR; TCRdb's copy has only in-frame clones and lacks some. This table holds 500,000 to 650,000 clones, around 78% found once. Material for sequencing was PBMCs. These receptors all come from a woman aged 40 to 55 in good health. Some clones in this sample may be carry-over from other donors' samples.

V gene TRBV5-1 combines with J gene TRBJ1-2; no definite D call. Germline V gives CDR1 SGHRS, CDR2 YFSETQ. CDR3 length equals 13 residues. The V and J ends lost 0 bases and 4 bases respectively, with 7 bases between them. In DNA form, the CDR3 reads TGCGCCAGCAGCTTGGACAAAAGCTATGGCTACACCTTC. It encodes CASSLDKSYGYTF.

The V and J genes are TRBV2 and TRBJ2-7, with 10 nucleotides matching TRBD1. CDR1 is SNHLY, CDR2 FYNNEI, per germline. There are 15 residues in the CDR3. Germline trimming cut 6 bases from V and 10 bases from J; bases unmatched to any gene: 15. As DNA, the CDR3 is TGTGCCAGCAGCCCCGGGACAGGGGCTCGTTGGGAACAGTACTTC. Translated, it gives CASSPGTGARWEQYF.

The genes are TRBV4-1 and TRBJ2-5; 9 nucleotides agree with TRBD1. The length of the CDR3 is 15 residues. Looked up from germline, CDR1 is MGHRA and CDR2 is YSYEKL. With 1 base clipped from V and 4 bases from J, the junction kept 4 bases outside the gene matches. CDR3 in DNA: TGCGCCAGCAGCCAAGCGGACAGGGGCACAGAGACCCAGTACTTC. Its translation is CASSQADRGTETQYF.

A remark on this clone: The sample contains more than one DNA sequence encoding this CDR3. V usage is TRBV7-2 and J usage is TRBJ2-3; D may be TRBD1 (6 bases). This CDR3 region has 14 residues. Germline CDR1 reads SGHTA; CDR2 reads FQGNSA. The V end was cut by 5 bases, the J end by 5 bases, with 14 bases between. The chain's CDR3 is CASSLQGRGDTQYF. CDR3 DNA: TGTGCCAGCAGCCTACAGGGACGTGGAGATACGCAGTATTTT. Combining the CDR3 with reference TRBV7-2 and TRBJ2-3 gives the whole variable domain GAGVSQSPSNKVTEKGKDVELRCDPISGHTALYWYRQSLGQGLEFLIYFQGNSAPDKSGLPSDRFSAERTGGSVSTLTIQRTQQEDSAVYLCASSLQGRGDTQYFGPGTRLTVL.

This chain joins TRBV7-9 and TRBJ2-4; 12 nucleotides agree with TRBD1. J gave up 0 bases and V 3 bases, and 9 bases lay outside the gene matches. Per germline, CDR1 SEHNR and CDR2 FQNEAQ (reference sequence). The CDR3 consists of 19 residues. This chain's CDR3 is CASSFFGTGGLLAKNIQYF. CDR3 nucleotide sequence: TGTGCCAGCAGCTTTTTTGGGACAGGGGGCCTTCTAGCCAAAAACATTCAGTACTTC. The complete variable domain, with remaining parts taken from reference TRBV7-9 and TRBJ2-4, reads DTGVSQNPRHKITKRGQNVTFRCDPISEHNRLYWYRQTLGQGPEFLTYFQNEAQLEKSRLLSDRFSAERPKGSFSTLEIQRTEQGDSAMYLCASSFFGTGGLLAKNIQYFGAGTRLSVL.

The rearrangement uses TRBV2 and TRBJ2-7; 8 bases match TRBD1. CDR3 size: 14 residues. The germline V gene encodes CDR1 SNHLY and CDR2 FYNNEI. The V and J ends lost 4 bases and 6 bases, in that order; junction bases with no gene match: 8. The CDR3 DNA sequence: TGTGCCAGCAGTGGGGTAGTAGGGACAGGCGAGCAGTACTTC. It translates to CASSGVVGTGEQYF. Drawing the rest from reference TRBV2 and TRBJ2-7, the complete variable domain is EPEVTQTPSHQVTQMGQEVILRCVPISNHLYFYWYRQILGQKVEFLVSFYNNEISEKSEIFDDQFSVERPDGSNFTLKIRSTKLEDSAMYFCASSGVVGTGEQYFGPGTRLTVT.

This chain connects TRBV9 to TRBJ2-2; possibly TRBD2 for D (6 bases). Germline V gene sequence: CDR1 SGDLS, CDR2 YYNGEE. V was clipped by 4 bases and J by 4 bases, with 14 bases between them. The CDR3 runs 15 residues. The CDR3: CASSSAGTGTGELFF. Written as DNA, the CDR3 is TGTGCCAGCAGCTCCGCCGGGACTGGCACCGGGGAGCTGTTTTTT.

The chain couples TRBV18 to TRBJ1-2, with 8 nucleotides matching TRBD1. The CDR3 spans 13 residues. V gave up 3 bases and J gave up 5 bases; unmatched junction bases: 2. In germline, CDR1 is KGHSH, CDR2 LQKENI. The CDR3 region has the DNA TGTGCCAGCTCACCGGGACAGGCATATGGCTACACCTTC. Translation gives CASSPGQAYGYTF.

This chain links TRBV6-1 with TRBJ2-7, with a possible D match to TRBD1 (5 bases). Trimming stripped 0 bases from V and 0 bases from J, with 9 bases between. Germline CDR1 reads MNHNS; CDR2 reads SASEGT. This CDR3 is built from 15 residues. DNA for the CDR3: TGTGCCAGCAGTGAAGCGCAGGGTATCTCCTACGAGCAGTACTTC. It translates to CASSEAQGISYEQYF.

The CDR3 sequence: CASSLTEAFF. The CDR3 nucleotides read TGTGCCAGCAGCCTCACTGAAGCTTTCTTT. V usage is TRBV7-2 and J usage is TRBJ1-1; D remains ambiguous. There are 10 residues in the CDR3. V was clipped by 5 bases and J by 4 bases, with 2 bases between them. Per the germline V gene, CDR1 is SGHTA and CDR2 is FQGNSA.

This rearrangement joins TRBV10-3 to TRBJ2-3, with 12 bases aligning to TRBD1. From germline, CDR1 is ENHRY and CDR2 SYGVKD. V was pared by 6 bases and J by 1 base, with 2 bases of the junction left unmatched. This CDR3 has 15 amino acids. The CDR3 loop reads CAIRGTGGGTDTQYF. CDR3 sequence (DNA): TGTGCCATCAGGGGGACAGGGGGCGGCACAGATACGCAGTATTTT.

This clone was seen repeatedly, ten times or more. The rearrangement joins TRBV5-6 to TRBJ1-2; 8 nucleotides match TRBD1. Germline V gene lookup returns CDR1 SGHDT and CDR2 YYEEEE. The length of the CDR3 is 17 residues. V shed 0 bases and J 2 bases; nucleotides not matched to a gene: 9. This CDR3 is CASSLVAGGDRNYGYTF. The CDR3 bases are TGTGCCAGCAGCTTGGTGGCAGGGGGCGATAGGAACTATGGCTACACCTTC.

The genes are TRBV5-1 and TRBJ1-4; 10 positions agree with TRBD1. Unmatched junction bases numbered 7, after V lost 1 base and J lost 4 bases. Germline V gene data show CDR1 as SGHRS and CDR2 as YFSETQ. CDR3 size: 17 residues. The CDR3 DNA is TGCGCCAGCAGCTTGACGGGACAGGGGAATGGTAATGAAAAACTGTTTTTT. Translated, it gives CASSLTGQGNGNEKLFF.

This clone has a handful of counts. V gene TRBV11-2 combines with J gene TRBJ2-3; 9 bases align to TRBD2. CDR1 and CDR2 from the germline V gene are SGHAT and FQNNGV. The CDR3 has 18 residues. V lost 4 bases and J lost 3; bases outside the gene matches: 14. The CDR3 here is CASSSHHLAGRATDTQYF. As DNA, the CDR3 is TGTGCCAGCAGCTCGCACCACCTAGCGGGACGGGCGACAGATACGCAGTATTTT.

This clone was picked up one time. The CDR3 sequence is CASSLAGGHNEQFF. The CDR3 region has the DNA TGTGCCAGCAGCCTAGCGGGGGGGCACAATGAGCAGTTCTTC. The chain carries TRBV11-2 and TRBJ2-1; 12 bases are a match to TRBD2. The germline gives CDR1 SGHAT, CDR2 FQNNGV. With 5 bases clipped from V and 5 bases from J, the junction kept 1 base outside the gene matches. The CDR3 loop spans 14 amino acids.

A word on this clone: A much bigger clone sits one base away, suggesting this may be a read error. This rearrangement joins TRBV30 to TRBJ2-7, with no clear D. Germline CDR1 GTSNPN, CDR2 SVGIG (reference sequence). Trimming removed 1 base at V and 8 bases at J, with 18 bases between. The CDR3 is 14 amino acids. CDR3 DNA sequence: TGTGCCTGGAGTGGGGAAAGGCTGGCCAACAAGCAGTACTTC. Translated, it gives CAWSGERLANKQYF.

The table lists this clone with a count of one. The V gene is TRBV6-6, the J gene TRBJ2-4; 7 nucleotides agree with TRBD2. In germline, CDR1 is MNHNY, CDR2 SVGAGI (reference sequence). This CDR3 comprises 11 residues. The J segment lost 8 bases and the V segment lost 8 bases, leaving 3 bases of the junction unmatched. The chain's CDR3 is CASQRDDIQYF. The CDR3 DNA follows: TGTGCCAGCCAGCGGGATGACATTCAGTACTTC.

V is TRBV28 and J is TRBJ2-3; weak D call: TRBD2 (6 bases). Trimming removed 5 bases from V and 5 bases from J, with 14 bases in between. Germline-derived CDR1 and CDR2 are MDHEN and SYDVKM. This CDR3 has 14 residues. CDR3 DNA sequence: TGTGCCAGCAGTAGGGACGGGGGTGGAGATACGCAGTATTTT. It codes for CASSRDGGGDTQYF. The full variable domain, in which reference TRBV28 and TRBJ2-3 provide the parts outside the CDR3, is DVKVTQSSRYLVKRTGEKVFLECVQDMDHENMFWYRQDPGLGLRLIYFSYDVKMKEKGDIPEGYSVSREKKERFSLILESASTNQTSMYLCASSRDGGGDTQYFGPGTRLTVL.

This chain joins TRBV7-3 and TRBJ2-2; 10 bases agree with TRBD2. CDR1 is SGHTA, CDR2 FQGTGA, per germline. CDR3 length: 15 residues. The junction had 5 bases not matched to a gene; V was cut back by 6 bases and J by 4 bases. The CDR3 DNA sequence: TGTGCCAGCAGATTAGCGGGAGGACTCACCGGGGAGCTGTTTTTT. Translated, it gives CASRLAGGLTGELFF. Filled out from reference TRBV7-3 and TRBJ2-2, the complete variable domain reads GAGVSQTPSNKVTEKGKYVELRCDPISGHTALYWYRQSLGQGPEFLIYFQGTGAADDSGLPNDRFFAVRPEGSVSTLKIQRTERGDSAVYLCASRLAGGLTGELFFGEGSRLTVL.

This chain links TRBV6-1 with TRBJ2-7; 8 nucleotides agree with TRBD1. With V trimmed by 6 bases and J by 2 bases, 6 bases remained unmatched. CDR1 is MNHNS, CDR2 SASEGT, per germline. The CDR3 length is 14 residues. The CDR3 here is CASSPGQVAYEQYF. CDR3 DNA sequence: TGTGCCAGCAGCCCGGGACAGGTCGCCTACGAGCAGTACTTC.

The chain couples TRBV6-5 to TRBJ2-3, with D possibly TRBD1 on 5 matching bases. Trimming removed 6 bases at V and 2 bases at J, with 12 bases between. Germline lookup yields CDR1 MNHEY and CDR2 SVGAGI. The CDR3 consists of 14 residues. The CDR3 region has the DNA TGTGCCAGCAGCCCCGGACACATCACAGATACGCAGTATTTT. This sequence encodes CASSPGHITDTQYF.

On this clone: Other DNA variants within this sample encode the same CDR3. The chain employs TRBV28 and TRBJ2-7; tentatively, D is TRBD1 or TRBD2 (5 bases each). The CDR3 spans 13 residues. Germline values: CDR1 MDHEN, CDR2 SYDVKM. V was pared by 3 bases and J by 1 base, with 7 bases between. CDR3 residues: CASSLGVSYEQYF. The CDR3, as DNA: TGTGCCAGCAGTTTGGGGGTTTCCTACGAGCAGTACTTC. Complete variable domain (other parts from reference TRBV28 and TRBJ2-7): DVKVTQSSRYLVKRTGEKVFLECVQDMDHENMFWYRQDPGLGLRLIYFSYDVKMKEKGDIPEGYSVSREKKERFSLILESASTNQTSMYLCASSLGVSYEQYFGPGTRLTVT.

The CDR3 DNA reads TGTGCCAGCAGCTTAAATAGCGGGAGGGTAGAGACCCAGTACTTC. Translating it yields CASSLNSGRVETQYF. V is TRBV7-6 and J is TRBJ2-5, with TRBD2 identical over 11 bases. J gave up 4 bases and V 2 bases, and 3 bases lay outside the gene matches. The CDR3 contains 15 residues. Germline V gene lookup returns CDR1 SGHVS and CDR2 FNYEAQ. Full variable domain (remainder filled in from reference TRBV7-6 and TRBJ2-5): GAGVSQSPRYKVTKRGQDVALRCDPISGHVSLYWYRQALGQGPEFLTYFNYEAQQDKSGLPNDRFSAERPEGSISTLTIQRTEQRDSAMYRCASSLNSGRVETQYFGPGTRLLVL.

The chain has TRBV2 and TRBJ1-5; D gene ambiguous. Germline CDR1 SNHLY, CDR2 FYNNEI. This CDR3 contains 15 residues. V was pared by 3 bases and J by 5 bases, with 14 bases between. CDR3 coding DNA: TGTGCCAGCAGTGAGTCACCCCCCGGCGATCAGCCCCAGCATTTT. It specifies CASSESPPGDQPQHF.

This clone came up once. The chain couples TRBV7-3 to TRBJ2-7; 7 bases map to TRBD1. The V gene end was trimmed by 5 bases and the J gene end by 0 bases; junction bases not matched to a gene: 4. The germline V gene encodes CDR1 SGHTA and CDR2 FQGTGA. The CDR3 runs 14 residues. The CDR3 sequence: CASSPDRSSYEQYF. For the CDR3, the DNA is TGTGCCAGCAGCCCGGACAGGAGCTCCTACGAGCAGTACTTC.

This clone was counted ten times or more. This chain links TRBV29-1 with TRBJ2-1; the D gene is possibly TRBD1 (6 bases). The V end lost 7 bases, the J end lost 4 bases, and 11 bases lay between the germline ends. The CDR3 has 12 residues. In germline, CDR1 is SQVTM, CDR2 ANQGSEA. The DNA of the CDR3 is TGCAGCGCTTATACAGGGTACAATGAGCAGTTCTTC. Its protein product is CSAYTGYNEQFF.